Many counts were recorded for the clone carrying this TCR beta chain. This specimen belongs to a study of T cells in Graves' hyperthyroidism and ophthalmopathy. Researchers took RNA transcripts and amplified the TCR beta CDR3 regions from them. HTBI primers were the set used in a first-round RT-PCR of the TCR CDR3. TCRdb recomputed calls from the multiplex PCR reads with MiXCR, one row per CDR3 protein. The sample lists 600,000 to 650,000 distinct CDR3 sequences, about 17% occurring once. Germline V CDR1 and CDR2: MNHEY, SMNVEV (reference sequence). With 4 bases removed from V and 2 bases from J, the gap between germline ends came to 14 bases. This CDR3 spans 15 amino acids.

The chain recombines TRBV27 with TRBJ1-1; D unresolved. The receptor comes from a woman younger than 45 with Graves' hyperthyroidism. The sample taken for sequencing was blood. CDR3 residues: CASSYRAAGNTEAFF. CDR3 nucleotides: TGTGCCAGCAGTTATCGGGCGGCTGGCAACACTGAAGCTTTCTTT.